The source of this T cell receptor beta chain is a study of T-cell memory formation after mild COVID-19. For the study at large: Largely, the TCR clusters proved donor specific.

General observations from the study: Later expanders leaned CD4+, whereas day 15 to 85 contracting clones were balanced CD4/CD8. Pre-infection memory carried some responding clones, suggesting that cross-reactive memory joined.

This clonotype was detected a few times. Its antigen is still unknown. Constant-segment primers served in 5'RACE that generated TCR alpha and TCR beta cDNA libraries bearing sample barcodes and UMIs. TCRdb ran MiXCR on the 5' RACE reads and lists one entry per CDR3 protein. The data contain some 150,000 distinct CDR3 sequences, roughly 19% of them seen just once; the ten biggest clones take up about 2.1%. This CDR3 contains 15 residues. Trimming took 5 bases from V and 4 from J; bases not matched to a gene: 9. V usage is TRBV12-3 or TRBV12-4 and J usage is TRBJ2-5, with 8 bases lining up with TRBD1. Specimen: PBMCs or a T cell subset sorted from them (not recorded which). The receptor comes from an adult woman who had mild COVID-19 (a few samples of this study predate the infection). Cell type and time point are not known. CDR3: CASSPQGAQGETQYF. The CDR3 region has the DNA TGTGCCAGCAGTCCTCAGGGGGCGCAGGGAGAGACCCAGTACTTC.